The clone carrying this T cell receptor (beta chain) was observed once. These data belong to a study of CD8 T cells in Susac syndrome. An amount of RNA that ranged from 0.5 to 1 ug was reverse transcribed with random hexamers. MiXCR, applied by TCRdb to the immunoSEQ multiplex PCR reads, yields one record per CDR3 protein. The table lists roughly 130,000 distinct CDR3 sequences, around 94% of them singletons, with about 0.27% in the top ten. Germline V gene data show CDR1 as PRHDT and CDR2 as FYEKMQ (reference sequence). This CDR3 has 13 amino acids. V was pared by 5 bases and J by 9 bases, with 13 bases between.

V gene TRBV13 combines with J gene TRBJ1-4, with D tentatively TRBD1 (5 bases). Source material: CD8+ T cells from PBMCs. This TCR derives from a human donor with Susac syndrome. The chain's CDR3 is CASSITGQQKLFF. The CDR3 DNA reads TGTGCCAGCAGCATTACGGGGCAGCAAAAACTGTTTTTT.